This is a list of T cell receptor beta chains from one sample in a study of PD-L1 blockade in urothelial cancer. This table comes from immunoSEQ multiplex PCR, and its TCRdb copy is limited to in-frame clones, with some not included. Of roughly 21,000 clones in the sample, around 87% were seen once. Here the sequenced sample was PBMCs, taken around atezolizumab (anti-PD-L1) treatment. Source of these receptors: a woman aged 60-70 years with urothelial cancer. Both conserved end residues are part of each CDR3. D genes are given only for firm matches. Rows give clone size only sometimes, using once, few, many, or a class for an expanded clone.

J gene,clone size,D gene,V gene,CDR3 DNA,CDR3 protein
TRBJ1-3,.,.,TRBV7-9,TGTGCCAGCAGCCCCCCCGGTTCGGATTTCGGGGGAAACACCATATATTTT,CASSPPGSDFGGNTIYF
TRBJ2-1,.,.,TRBV5-5,TGTGCCAGCAGCTTGGCAGAAATCAATGAGCAGTTCTTC,CASSLAEINEQFF
TRBJ2-1,.,.,TRBV21-1,TGTGCCAGCAGCATCGGACTAGCCCCTCTCCAGTTCTTC,CASSIGLAPLQFF
TRBJ2-3,.,TRBD2,TRBV28,TGTGCCAGCACCGGAAAGGGACTAGCGGGAGCGCTCGATACGCAGTATTTT,CASTGKGLAGALDTQYF
TRBJ2-3,.,.,TRBV21-1,TGTGCCAGCAGCAAAGTGACTGGACAGGGGACAGATACGCAGTATTTT,CASSKVTGQGTDTQYF
TRBJ2-7,medium-sized,.,TRBV19,TGTGCCAGTAAGGACACGAGATTCTCCTACGAGCAGTACTTC,CASKDTRFSYEQYF
TRBJ2-7,.,TRBD1,TRBV27,TGTGCCAGCAGTTTCATACCCGGGACAGGGGGCGCTGTCCACGAGCAGTACTTC,CASSFIPGTGGAVHEQYF
TRBJ2-5,.,TRBD1,TRBV18,TGTGCCAGCTCACCACTCGTCGGGACAGCACAAGAGACCCAGTACTTC,CASSPLVGTAQETQYF
TRBJ2-5,.,.,TRBV14,TGTGCCAGCAGCCAAGAAGTGAGAGAGACCCAGTACTTC,CASSQEVRETQYF
TRBJ1-2,.,TRBD1,TRBV7-9,TGTGCCAGCAGCGGCCTGAGACCGGGACAGGGTTCCCTCTATGGCTACACCTTC,CASSGLRPGQGSLYGYTF
TRBJ1-2,.,.,TRBV19,TGTGCCAGTAGTCCAGACTCACCCTCGGTCTATGGCTACACCTTC,CASSPDSPSVYGYTF
TRBJ1-5,.,.,TRBV7-6,TGTGCCAGCAGCTTAAGTGGGGGGGGGCTGTACGGCCAGCCCCAGCATTTT,CASSLSGGGLYGQPQHF
TRBJ2-7,.,TRBD2,TRBV29-1,TGCAGCGTTGCACGACTAGCGGGAGAGATCGAGCAGTACTTC,CSVARLAGEIEQYF
TRBJ1-2,once,.,TRBV4-3,TGCGCCAGCAGCCAAGATGCCACAGCCTATGGCTACACCTTC,CASSQDATAYGYTF
TRBJ2-3,.,TRBD2,TRBV4-3,TGCGCCAGCAGCCAAAGTAGCGGGGCTGGAACAGATACGCAGTATTTT,CASSQSSGAGTDTQYF
TRBJ1-2,.,.,TRBV6-1,TGTGCCAGCAGTGAATTTGAGGTCCACTATGGCTACACCTTC,CASSEFEVHYGYTF
TRBJ2-1,.,TRBD2,TRBV18,TGTGCCAGCTCACCGACTAGCGGGAGTTCGTATGAGCAGTTCTTC,CASSPTSGSSYEQFF
TRBJ2-5,.,TRBD2,TRBV7-2,TGTGCCAGCAGCCCCGGGGCGCTAGCGGGAGGGGGGTCAGAGACCCAGTACTTC,CASSPGALAGGGSETQYF
TRBJ2-4,.,TRBD1,TRBV27,TGTGCCAGCAGTTTAATACAGGGGTCGAACATTCAGTACTTC,CASSLIQGSNIQYF
TRBJ2-6,.,.,TRBV28,TGTGCCAGCAGTTTCAGTTTGAACTCTGGGGCCAACGTCCTGACTTTC,CASSFSLNSGANVLTF
TRBJ1-1,.,.,TRBV5-4,TGTGCCAGCAGCTCGGGGAAGGGTACTGAAGCTTTCTTT,CASSSGKGTEAFF
TRBJ2-5,.,TRBD1,TRBV15,TGTGCCACCAGCAGAGATCTAAGCAGGGGGCAAGAGACCCAGTACTTC,CATSRDLSRGQETQYF
TRBJ2-1,.,.,TRBV6-5,TGTGCCAGCAGTTACTCGACAGGACTTGAGCAGTTCTTC,CASSYSTGLEQFF
TRBJ1-3,once,.,TRBV9,TGTGCCAGCAGCGTAGTGGGGGCGTATGGAAACACCATATATTTT,CASSVVGAYGNTIYF
TRBJ2-3,few,.,TRBV6-5,TGTGCCAGCAGTTACTCGGCAGGAGGGGTCGGGCAGTATTTT,CASSYSAGGVGQYF
TRBJ2-1,.,.,TRBV28,TGTGCCAGCAGTTCCCCGGGACTTCTGATGAATGAGCAGTTCTTC,CASSSPGLLMNEQFF
TRBJ1-1,few,TRBD1,TRBV5-4,TGTGCCAGCAGCTTTAGGACAGGGGGGACTGAAGCTTTCTTT,CASSFRTGGTEAFF
TRBJ2-7,.,TRBD1,TRBV2,TGTGCCAGCAGTACGCTAGGTCCCGGGACAGGGATCGAGCAGTACTTC,CASSTLGPGTGIEQYF
TRBJ1-1,few,.,TRBV4-2,TGTGCCAGCAGCCAACCTGGGAGGGGCGCGGGGACTGAAGCTTTCTTT,CASSQPGRGAGTEAFF
TRBJ1-5,.,.,TRBV15,TGTGCCACCAGCAGAGAGGGCAGTATTAGCAATCAGCCCCAGCATTTT,CATSREGSISNQPQHF
TRBJ2-1,.,TRBD2,TRBV7-2,TGTGCCAGCAGCGCTAGGACTAGCGGGAGTTGGAATGAGCAGTTCTTC,CASSARTSGSWNEQFF
TRBJ2-7,.,.,TRBV9,TGTGCCAGCAGCGAGGGGACTGTCGCCTACGAGCAGTACTTC,CASSEGTVAYEQYF
TRBJ1-6,.,.,TRBV28,TGTGCCACTCTAACAGGGAGCTCCTATAATTCACCCCTCCACTTT,CATLTGSSYNSPLHF
TRBJ1-2,.,TRBD1,TRBV7-2,TGTGCCAGCAGCTACAGGGGGCCTAACACCTTC,CASSYRGPNTF
TRBJ2-4,.,TRBD1,TRBV19,TGTGCCAGTAGTATAGGAAGGACAGGGGTGGACATTCAGTACTTC,CASSIGRTGVDIQYF
TRBJ2-5,.,TRBD1,TRBV14,TGTGCCAGCAGCCACTGGACAGGGGGAGGAGAGACCCAGTACTTC,CASSHWTGGGETQYF
TRBJ2-7,.,.,TRBV6-5,TGTGCCAGCAGCTCTTTAAGCGCCGAGCAGTACTTC,CASSSLSAEQYF
TRBJ2-1,.,.,TRBV5-1,TGCGCCAGCCAGCCGGGACGCTTAAGGAGGGCTGAGCAGTTCTTC,CASQPGRLRRAEQFF
TRBJ2-7,.,.,TRBV7-9,TGTGCCAGCAGCTTATCAAGGAGCTCCTACGAGCAGTACTTC,CASSLSRSSYEQYF
TRBJ1-2,.,.,TRBV6-5,TGTGCCAGCAGTTACTCGATTTCAGGGGCGAGGAGTGGCTACACCTTC,CASSYSISGARSGYTF
TRBJ1-2,once,.,TRBV19,TGTGCCAGTAGTATTATGAACTATGGCTACACCTTC,CASSIMNYGYTF